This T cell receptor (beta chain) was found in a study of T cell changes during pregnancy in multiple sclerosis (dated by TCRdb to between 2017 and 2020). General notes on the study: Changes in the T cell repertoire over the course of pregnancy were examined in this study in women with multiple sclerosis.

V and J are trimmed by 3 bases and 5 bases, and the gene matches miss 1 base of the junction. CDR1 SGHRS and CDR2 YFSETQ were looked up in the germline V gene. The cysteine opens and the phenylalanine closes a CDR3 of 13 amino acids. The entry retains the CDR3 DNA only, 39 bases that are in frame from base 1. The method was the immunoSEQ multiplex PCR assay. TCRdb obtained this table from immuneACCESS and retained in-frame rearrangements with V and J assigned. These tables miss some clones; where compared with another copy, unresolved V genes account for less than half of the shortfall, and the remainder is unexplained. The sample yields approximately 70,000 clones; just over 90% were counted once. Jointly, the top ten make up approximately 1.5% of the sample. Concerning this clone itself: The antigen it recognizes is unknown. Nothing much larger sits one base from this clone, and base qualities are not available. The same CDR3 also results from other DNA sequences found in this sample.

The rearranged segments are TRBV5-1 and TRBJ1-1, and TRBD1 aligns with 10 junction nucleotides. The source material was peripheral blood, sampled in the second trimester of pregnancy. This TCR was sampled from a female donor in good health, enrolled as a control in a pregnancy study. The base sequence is TGCGCCAGCAGCTGGGACAGGGGTACTGAAGCTTTCTTT. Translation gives CASSWDRGTEAFF.